The 5 T cell receptor beta chains below were found in one sample sequenced in a study of cytomegalovirus exposure and HLA in healthy donors. The PCR ran on 60 Vbeta and 13 Jbeta primers. Repertoires were generated with immunoSEQ multiplex PCR, while TCRdb's copy carries only in-frame clones and drops some. The table has 150,000 to 200,000 clones, over 75% seen once. Sequencing was performed on PBMCs. These receptors all stem from a man younger than 35 in good health and CMV-seronegative.

This clone was observed once. The V and J genes are TRBV23-1 and TRBJ2-7; TRBD1 agrees at 9 bases. TRBV23-1 is assigned to the ORF class and has an uncertain function. This CDR3 contains 17 residues. V gave up 2 bases and J gave up 5 bases; unmatched junction bases: 13. The CDR3 sequence: CASSQLARTGVGDEQYF. The CDR3 DNA reads TGCGCCAGCAGTCAACTCGCCCGGACAGGGGTTGGCGACGAGCAGTACTTC.

This clone showed up just once. CDR3: CASSRSGGTGNWETQYF. The CDR3 coding sequence is TGCGCCAGCAGCCGCAGCGGCGGGACAGGGAATTGGGAGACCCAGTACTTC. The J gene is TRBJ2-5, the V gene TRBV4-3; 9 bases are a match to TRBD1. Unmatched junction bases numbered 14, after V lost 4 bases and J lost 5 bases. Germline values: CDR1 LGHNA, CDR2 YSLEER. The CDR3 sequence is 17 residues long.

This clone was recorded only once. The chain links TRBV4-2 to TRBJ2-5; 9 bases fit TRBD2. The length of the CDR3 is 17 residues. The ends lost 0 bases at V and 6 bases at J; junction bases unmatched: 11. CDR1 and CDR2 from the germline V gene are LGHNA and YNFKEQ. In nucleotides, the CDR3 is TGTGCCAGCAGCCAAGATTTGGGGCTAGCGGGACGAAAGACCCAGTACTTC. Amino acids: CASSQDLGLAGRKTQYF.

The rearrangement joins TRBV4-2 to TRBJ1-5, with 8 nucleotides matching TRBD1. Germline V gene sequence: CDR1 LGHNA, CDR2 YNFKEQ. This CDR3 region has 16 residues. With V trimmed by 0 bases and J by 6 bases, 7 bases remained unmatched. CDR3 in amino acids: CASSQDAGGAGQPQHF. The CDR3 DNA reads as TGTGCCAGCAGCCAAGATGCAGGGGGCGCCGGTCAGCCCCAGCATTTT.

The rearrangement joins TRBV10-3 to TRBJ1-5; tentatively, D is TRBD1 (6 bases). This CDR3 has 15 amino acids. Germline V CDR1 and CDR2: ENHRY, SYGVKD. Trimming took off 2 bases at V and 6 bases at J, with 14 bases between the two ends. The CDR3 nucleotides are TGTGCCATCAGTGAGGAGCGGGGGGCTCGTCAGCCCCAGCATTTT. Protein product: CAISEERGARQPQHF.